This T cell receptor (beta chain) derives from a study of cytomegalovirus exposure and HLA in healthy donors. About this clone: Its cognate antigen is unknown.

60 Vbeta and 13 Jbeta primers were used in PCR. Profiling relied on immunoSEQ multiplex PCR, and the TCRdb table lists in-frame clones only, not all of them. The sample shows some 180,000 clones, around 84% of them seen only once. Study results and caveats: The study put 150 or so TCR beta chains on its list as cytomegalovirus-associated. In a later analysis, HLA-C alleles had the fewest associated TCRs, DRB1 alleles the most.

This clonotype originated in a middle-aged man in good health and CMV-seropositive. Sequencing was carried out using PBMCs.

The CDR3 is CASSLAGGGSPLHF. The CDR3 DNA is TGTGCCAGCAGCTTGGCCGGGGGAGGGTCACCCCTCCACTTT. The chain couples TRBV5-6 to TRBJ1-6; D perhaps matches TRBD1 (5 bases). The CDR3 consists of 14 residues. Germline CDR1 is SGHDT and CDR2 is YYEEEE. Deletions cut 0 bases from V and 10 bases from J, with 11 bases between.